The 28 T cell receptor beta chains given below trace back to one sample, sequenced in a study of blood T cell repertoires in COVID-19. The protocol was immunoSEQ multiplex PCR, while the TCRdb copy is restricted to in-frame clones and leaves out a portion. The sample consists of 150,000 to 200,000 clones, about 90% of them appearing once. The sample consisted of PBMCs or T cells enriched from blood (not recorded which). The source is a human donor with acute COVID-19. The donor label of this sample is uncertain.

The V gene is TRBV28, the J gene TRBJ1-5; D gene ambiguous. V gave up 6 bases and J gave up 4 bases, with 7 bases separating them. From germline, CDR1 is MDHEN and CDR2 SYDVKM. The CDR3 covers 12 residues. The CDR3 loop is CASSRYNQPQHF. Here the CDR3 DNA reads TGTGCCAGCAGCCGTTATAATCAGCCCCAGCATTTT.

The V gene is TRBV23-1, the J gene TRBJ2-2; weak D call: TRBD2 (6 bases). TRBV23-1 is an ORF, with its function uncertain. V lost 8 bases and J lost 7, with 17 bases in between. CDR3 length: 14 amino acids. Written as DNA, the CDR3 is TGCGCCAGCGGACGAGCGGGCCGAATCGGGGAGCTGTTTTTT. Amino acids: CASGRAGRIGELFF.

V and J are TRBV7-2 and TRBJ2-3, with 7 bases lining up with TRBD1. J lost 5 bases, V lost 1 base, and 6 bases had no gene match. In germline, CDR1 is SGHTA, CDR2 FQGNSA. The CDR3 has 15 amino acids. The CDR3 nucleotides are TGTGCCAGCAGCTTAGTTCGCAGGACAGGAGATACGCAGTATTTT. It yields the protein CASSLVRRTGDTQYF. The whole variable domain, filled in from reference TRBV7-2 and TRBJ2-3, reads GAGVSQSPSNKVTEKGKDVELRCDPISGHTALYWYRQSLGQGLEFLIYFQGNSAPDKSGLPSDRFSAERTGGSVSTLTIQRTQQEDSAVYLCASSLVRRTGDTQYFGPGTRLTVL.

This chain links TRBV11-2 with TRBJ1-1; 7 nucleotides align to TRBD1. The CDR3 totals 15 residues. CDR1 is SGHAT and CDR2 is FQNNGV in the germline V gene. V was clipped by 5 bases and J by 1 base; unmatched bases: 7. CDR3 protein: CASSEIRDRNTEAFF. CDR3 DNA sequence: TGTGCCAGCAGCGAGATCCGGGACAGGAACACTGAAGCTTTCTTT.

This chain links TRBV10-2 with TRBJ1-5, with D possibly being TRBD1 (5 bases). Germline V gives CDR1 WSHSY, CDR2 SAAADI. The ends were cut back, 10 bases at V and 2 bases at J, with 15 bases in the middle. The length of the CDR3 is 14 residues. CDR3 DNA sequence: TGCGCCACCCGGGGGATTACGGGCAATCAGCCCCAGCATTTT. Protein: CATRGITGNQPQHF.

This clone appeared a single time. This rearrangement joins TRBV11-3 to TRBJ2-5; a possible D gene is TRBD1 (6 bases). The CDR3 runs to 14 residues. Deletions cut 5 bases from V and 0 bases from J, with 10 bases between. Per germline, CDR1 SGHNT and CDR2 YENEEA. The CDR3, as DNA: TGTGCCAGCAGCGCCGACAGGTACCAAGAGACCCAGTACTTC. Its protein is CASSADRYQETQYF.

The chain joins TRBV9 to TRBJ2-1; D is uncertain. Trimming took off 3 bases at V and 0 bases at J, with 13 bases between the two ends. Per the germline V gene, CDR1 is SGDLS and CDR2 is YYNGEE. This CDR3 is built from 16 residues. In DNA, the CDR3 is TGTGCCAGCAGCGACCCACGGGTTAGCTCCTACAATGAGCAGTTCTTC. Amino acids: CASSDPRVSSYNEQFF.

The chain joins TRBV18 to TRBJ2-7; 7 bases align to TRBD1. The V segment lost 4 bases and the J segment 2 bases; nucleotides outside the gene matches: 5. Germline V lookup: CDR1 KGHSH, CDR2 LQKENI. The CDR3 loop spans 14 amino acids. The CDR3 protein is CASSRAGGTYEQYF. The CDR3 DNA reads TGTGCCAGCTCACGGGCAGGGGGAACCTACGAGCAGTACTTC. Full variable domain (rest looked up from reference TRBV18 and TRBJ2-7): NAGVMQNPRHLVRRRGQEARLRCSPMKGHSHVYWYRQLPEEGLKFMVYLQKENIIDESGMPKERFSAEFPKEGPSILRIQQVVRGDSAAYFCASSRAGGTYEQYFGPGTRLTVT.

In regard to this clone: The same CDR3 is also encoded by other DNA sequences in this sample. The V gene is TRBV27, the J gene TRBJ2-7; 7 nucleotides line up with TRBD1. CDR3 length equals 14 residues. Germline V gene sequence: CDR1 MNHEY, CDR2 SMNVEV (reference sequence). J was trimmed by 5 bases and V by 3 bases; bases with no gene match: 7. The CDR3 DNA sequence: TGTGCCAGCAGTTTTCGACAGGGTCTCGACGAGCAGTACTTC. It specifies CASSFRQGLDEQYF.

The sample holds one count of this clone. The rearrangement links TRBV19 to TRBJ2-3, with 10 positions matching TRBD2. V gave up 0 bases and J gave up 0 bases; unmatched junction bases: 15. The CDR3 is 21 residues long. Germline V gene sequence: CDR1 LNHDA, CDR2 SQIVND (reference sequence). The CDR3 protein is CASSIEWGIAGGLSSTDTQYF. Written as DNA, the CDR3 is TGTGCCAGTAGTATAGAGTGGGGGATAGCGGGGGGTTTATCGAGCACAGATACGCAGTATTTT. Based on the CDR3 plus reference TRBV19 and TRBJ2-3, the full variable domain is DGGITQSPKYLFRKEGQNVTLSCEQNLNHDAMYWYRQDPGQGLRLIYYSQIVNDFQKGDIAEGYSVSREKKESFPLTVTSAQKNPTAFYLCASSIEWGIAGGLSSTDTQYFGPGTRLTVL.

This rearrangement joins TRBV2 to TRBJ2-4; TRBD2 matches 11 bases. The length of the CDR3 is 17 residues. Germline V CDR1 and CDR2: SNHLY, FYNNEI. The J segment lost 7 bases and the V segment lost 2 bases, leaving 10 bases of the junction unmatched. CDR3 in amino acids: CASSERTRLAGSNIQYF. As DNA, the CDR3 is TGTGCCAGCAGTGAAAGAACTAGACTAGCGGGGTCGAACATTCAGTACTTC. Using reference TRBV2 and TRBJ2-4 for the parts outside the CDR3, the full variable domain is EPEVTQTPSHQVTQMGQEVILRCVPISNHLYFYWYRQILGQKVEFLVSFYNNEISEKSEIFDDQFSVERPDGSNFTLKIRSTKLEDSAMYFCASSERTRLAGSNIQYFGAGTRLSVL.

This clone was counted only a few times. V is TRBV11-2 and J is TRBJ2-3; 9 bases match TRBD1. The V and J ends lost 5 bases and 6 bases, in that order; junction bases with no gene match: 6. Germline V lookup: CDR1 SGHAT, CDR2 FQNNGV. The CDR3 contains 14 residues. The CDR3 DNA follows: TGTGCCAGCAGCCCAGGGGACAGGGTGGATACGCAGTATTTT. Translation: CASSPGDRVDTQYF.

The gene calls are TRBV19 and TRBJ1-1; D is uncertain. The CDR3 loop spans 14 amino acids. Germline V gene lookup returns CDR1 LNHDA and CDR2 SQIVND (reference sequence). V was clipped by 2 bases and J by 4 bases, with 11 bases between them. The CDR3 DNA is TGTGCCAGTAGTATACCCGGCGGGAGCACTGAAGCTTTCTTT. It translates to CASSIPGGSTEAFF.

This sequence joins TRBV18 and TRBJ2-1, with D tentatively TRBD1 (6 bases). In germline, CDR1 is KGHSH, CDR2 LQKENI. The CDR3 loop spans 15 amino acids. V was trimmed by 5 bases and J by 4 bases, leaving 15 bases between them. The CDR3 coding sequence is TGTGCCAGCTCAAGCCTAGAGGACAGTTACAATGAGCAGTTCTTC. Protein product: CASSSLEDSYNEQFF.

Concerning this clone itself: This sample also contains other DNA sequences that code for the same CDR3. V gene TRBV4-2 combines with J gene TRBJ2-3, with TRBD2 matching 8 bases. The length of the CDR3 is 17 residues. Germline V gives CDR1 LGHNA, CDR2 YNFKEQ. V dropped 0 bases and J dropped 2; count of bases not matched to a gene: 7. The CDR3, as DNA: TGTGCCAGCAGCCAAGATCGCCAGCGGGGGTTCACAGATACGCAGTATTTT. Translated, it gives CASSQDRQRGFTDTQYF.

This chain connects TRBV5-4 to TRBJ2-6, with D maybe TRBD2 (6 bases). The CDR3 is made up of 16 amino acids. Germline assignment: CDR1 SGHNT and CDR2 YYREEE (reference sequence). Trimming took off 0 bases at V and 4 bases at J, with 11 bases between the two ends. Here the CDR3 DNA reads TGTGCCAGCAGCTTGGTGGGGGGAGCCGGGGCCAACGTCCTGACTTTC. This codes for CASSLVGGAGANVLTF.

V and J are TRBV9 and TRBJ2-2; D is ambiguous. CDR3 size: 17 residues. Germline loops: CDR1 SGDLS, CDR2 YYNGEE. Trimming cost V 1 base and J 3 bases, with 16 bases left between them. The CDR3 is CASSVLLGHSDTGELFF. The CDR3 bases are TGTGCCAGCAGCGTATTACTGGGCCATTCGGACACCGGGGAGCTGTTTTTT.

The chain links TRBV27 to TRBJ2-1, with 7 bases fitting TRBD2. J lost 8 bases, V lost 5 bases, and 3 bases had no gene match. CDR1 and CDR2 from the germline V gene are MNHEY and SMNVEV (reference sequence). This CDR3 has 12 residues. DNA for the CDR3: TGTGCCAGCAGTCTAACTAGCGATGAGCAGTTCTTC. Protein: CASSLTSDEQFF.

The genes are TRBV6-5 and TRBJ1-6, with 7 bases aligning to TRBD1. The CDR3 has 13 residues. CDR1 and CDR2 from the germline V gene are MNHEY and SVGAGI. J was trimmed by 8 bases and V by 6 bases; bases with no gene match: 4. The CDR3 sequence is CASSPGGYSPLHF. The CDR3 nucleotides are TGTGCCAGCAGCCCAGGGGGTTATTCACCCCTCCACTTT.

This sequence joins TRBV30 and TRBJ1-5, with TRBD1 identical over 8 bases. The germline V gene encodes CDR1 GTSNPN and CDR2 SVGIG (reference sequence). The V segment lost 3 bases and the J segment 4 bases; nucleotides outside the gene matches: 5. CDR3 length: 14 amino acids. DNA of the CDR3: TGTGCCTGGAGAGGGGACAGGCGAAATCAGCCCCAGCATTTT. Amino acids: CAWRGDRRNQPQHF.

This chain connects TRBV27 to TRBJ2-7; 12 nucleotides line up with TRBD2. Germline CDR1 MNHEY, CDR2 SMNVEV (reference sequence). J was trimmed by 3 bases and V by 5 bases; bases with no gene match: 2. The CDR3 loop spans 14 amino acids. The CDR3 region has the DNA TGTGCCAGCAGTCCGGGACTAGCGGGCTACGAGCAGTACTTC. It specifies CASSPGLAGYEQYF.

This chain uses TRBV4-3 with TRBJ1-2; TRBD1 aligns across 7 bases. The V and J ends lost 0 bases and 8 bases, in that order; junction bases with no gene match: 6. The CDR3 is made up of 14 amino acids. CDR1 and CDR2 (germline): LGHNA, YSLEER. CDR3 DNA: TGCGCCAGCAGCCAAGATGGGCAGGGGGGCGGCTACACCTTC. Translated, it gives CASSQDGQGGGYTF.

V and J are TRBV12-3 or TRBV12-4 and TRBJ1-2, with 7 bases matching TRBD1. There are 13 residues in the CDR3. V trimming: 6 bases; J trimming: 5 bases; junction bases outside the gene matches: 6. CDR3 nucleotides: TGTGCCAGCAGCCTCGGACAGGCTTATGGCTACACCTTC. Protein: CASSLGQAYGYTF.

The chain links TRBV5-1 to TRBJ1-2, with D unresolved. V dropped 0 bases and J dropped 5 bases, with 8 bases sitting between them. From germline, CDR1 is SGHRS and CDR2 YFSETQ. CDR3 length: 13 residues. CDR3 nucleotides: TGCGCCAGCAGCTTGGGGGAGGCTTATGGCTACACCTTC. Its translation: CASSLGEAYGYTF.

The chain couples TRBV7-2 to TRBJ1-2; 8 bases match TRBD1. V shed 7 bases and J 4 bases; nucleotides not matched to a gene: 5. The germline gives CDR1 SGHTA, CDR2 FQGNSA. The CDR3 is 13 amino acids. CDR3 protein: CASIPGGGYGYTF. The CDR3 nucleotides are TGTGCCAGCATCCCAGGGGGCGGCTATGGCTACACCTTC.

The DNA of the CDR3 is TGTGCCAGCAGCTATGGAACAGGGGCCTACAATGAGCAGTTCTTC. Its protein is CASSYGTGAYNEQFF. The chain links TRBV5-6 to TRBJ2-1; TRBD1 agrees at 7 bases. The V and J ends lost 3 bases and 2 bases, in that order; junction bases with no gene match: 5. The CDR3 length is 15 residues. From germline, CDR1 is SGHDT and CDR2 YYEEEE.

V is TRBV2 and J is TRBJ2-1; weak D call: TRBD2 (7 bases). There are 15 residues in the CDR3. In germline, CDR1 is SNHLY, CDR2 FYNNEI. V was cut by 4 bases and J by 4 bases, with 14 bases left in between. CDR3 in DNA: TGTGCCAGCAGTGTTGAGGGGGGGGTATACAATGAGCAGTTCTTC. It is translated as CASSVEGGVYNEQFF. Combining the CDR3 with reference TRBV2 and TRBJ2-1 gives the whole variable domain EPEVTQTPSHQVTQMGQEVILRCVPISNHLYFYWYRQILGQKVEFLVSFYNNEISEKSEIFDDQFSVERPDGSNFTLKIRSTKLEDSAMYFCASSVEGGVYNEQFFGPGTRLTVL.

The chain recombines TRBV5-1 with TRBJ2-7; 8 positions agree with TRBD2. J lost 2 bases, V lost 2 bases, and 6 bases had no gene match. Germline V CDR1 and CDR2: SGHRS, YFSETQ. The CDR3 sequence is 15 residues long. The CDR3: CASSFGAGDTYEQYF. The CDR3 nucleotides are TGCGCCAGCAGCTTCGGAGCGGGGGATACCTACGAGCAGTACTTC.